Here is one T cell receptor beta chain with its context. The length of the CDR3 is 15 residues. V was pared by 6 bases and J by 5 bases, with 20 bases between. Per the germline V gene, CDR1 is LNHDA and CDR2 is SQIVND (reference sequence). Positively selected for CCR7, the CD45RO-negative cells used as naive CD8 cells excluded terminally differentiated effector memory CD45RA+ cells. Produced via immunoSEQ multiplex PCR; TCRdb's table is partial and in-frame only. The data show roughly 810,000 clones, approximately 97% seen once. The data are from a study of shared clonotypes between healthy human individuals.

The V call is TRBV19, the J call TRBJ2-7; tentative D call: TRBD2 (6 bases). The material sequenced was naive CD8+ T cells sorted from blood. This receptor was taken from a man aged 25 to 45 in good health. This CDR3 reads CASSIGTGAVDEQYF. CDR3 coding DNA: TGTGCCAGTAGCATTGGGACTGGCGCCGTCGACGAGCAGTACTTC.